This T cell receptor (beta chain) was recorded in a study of control samples from healthy donors and cancer patients. Looked up from germline, CDR1 is SGHRS and CDR2 is YFSETQ. This CDR3 contains 15 residues. The ends were cut back, 3 bases at V and 0 bases at J, with 9 bases in the middle. Using immunoSEQ multiplex PCR, the repertoire was profiled, and TCRdb retains in-frame clones only, with some absent. The sample shows more than 100,000 clones, roughly 89% of them seen only once. The receptor was derived from a man aged 50-60 years with head and neck cancer. The chain uses TRBV5-1 and TRBJ1-4; D not resolved. Material for sequencing was PBMCs. In DNA form, the CDR3 reads TGCGCCAGCAGCTGGACTTCTGCAACTAATGAAAAACTGTTTTTT. This sequence encodes CASSWTSATNEKLFF.